This paragraph covers one T cell receptor (beta chain) sequence. Its specificity is not known. At the DNA level, this CDR3 is encoded by other sequences in the same sample as well. Expressed TCRB transcripts were sequenced, since all the RNA that had been isolated was reverse transcribed. The method was immunoSEQ multiplex PCR; TCRdb's version includes in-frame clones alone and lacks a portion of them. The sample lists approximately 340,000 clones, about 16% seen once, with about 0.018% in the top ten. The data originate from a study of beta chain features in type 1 diabetes. Across the whole study: Comparable age, gender and cell yields were observed in patients relative to healthy donors.

Findings and limits, study-wide: Shortening of TCRB CDR3s, moderate but significant, appeared in all four CD4+ subsets of Type 1 diabetes patients.

Based on CD45RO/CCR7/CD25/CD127/CD95/CD27, CD4+ regulatory, stem cell-like memory, naive and central memory cells were sorted. The CDR3 is 14 amino acids. V was cut by 1 base and J by 2 bases, with 8 bases left in between. Germline CDR1 is SEHNR and CDR2 is FQNEAQ (reference sequence). The receptor comes from a woman aged 18-29 years in good health. This chain links TRBV7-9 with TRBJ1-1; D ambiguous. The sequenced sample consisted of naive CD4+ T cells from blood. This chain's CDR3 is CASSLGTANTEAFF. The DNA for the CDR3 is TGTGCCAGCAGCTTAGGCACAGCTAACACTGAAGCTTTCTTT.